This record concerns one T cell receptor (beta chain) sequence. The time point is: patch test 3, about 24 weeks after DPC sensitization. The sample's treatment: therapeutic diphenylcyclopropenone sensitization with weekly scalp DPC. Patches went on only after blood had been drawn each time. The source of the sample is a study of human T cells and chemical hapten exposure. TCRdb ran MiXCR on the RACE reads and lists one entry per CDR3 protein. The table records tens of thousands of distinct CDR3 sequences, around 12% of them present only once. CDR3 length: 13 residues. Germline CDR1 is KGHDR and CDR2 is SFDVKD. V was clipped by 6 bases and J by 4 bases, with 9 bases between them.

Material: whole blood, obtained in connection with sensitization to the hapten diphenylcyclopropenone (DPC). This receptor was taken from a man aged 25 to 40 with alopecia areata. Some clones in this sample may be carry-over from other donors' samples. The rearrangement joins TRBV24-1 to TRBJ2-1; tentative D call: TRBD1 (6 bases). The CDR3 nucleotides are TGTGCCACCAGTCCACAGGGATACAATGAGCAGTTCTTC. Translating it yields CATSPQGYNEQFF.